The T cell receptor beta chain under discussion was sequenced for a study of cytomegalovirus exposure and HLA in healthy donors listed by TCRdb under 2017. Regarding the complete study: The 500 to 800 repertoires of the first cohort and the 95 to 150 validation repertoires were produced on the same platform, according to a later analysis. The aim of the study was to test whether cataloging public T cell receptors could identify signatures of past pathogen exposure. Besides the first cohort of 666 subjects, a separate validation cohort made up of 120 or so different subjects was used. To predict cytomegalovirus infection status, the study combined high-throughput TCR immunosequencing, statistical association of individual TCRs with disease status, and machine learning.

Here is what the overall study found, with its caveats: A later analysis had no HLA typing for the validation cohort, so co-occurrence there was scored across all 110 or so repertoires. Across donors, most TCR sequences were observed very rarely, whereas some public TCRs were present in many individuals. A later analysis found that TCRs clustered in the first cohort also tended to co-occur in the 120 or so validation repertoires, with approximately 95% of cluster scores above 0. A total of 164 TCR beta chains were listed by the study as associated with cytomegalovirus. The classifier was reported to diagnose cytomegalovirus status with high specificity and sensitivity in both the original cohort and the validation cohort. According to the authors, the approach could potentially be generalized to other disease states and immunological phenotypes. In vitro tests confirmed that three of the cytomegalovirus-associated TCR beta chains recognize cytomegalovirus antigens.

Remarks on this clone: Its recognized antigen is unknown. Base qualities were left out, and no much larger clone turns up one base away.

The donors belonged to the validation cohort of 120 subjects, which was separate from the roughly 700-subject first cohort. Libraries were built with the immunoSEQ multiplex PCR assay. The published analysis was carried out like this. A statistical classification framework was developed to diagnose cytomegalovirus status using the catalog of TCR beta chain sequences. What TCRdb holds here is the immuneACCESS table cut down to in-frame rearrangements. Part of the clones is not present; checked against another copy, under half of the missing clones reflect an unresolved V gene, and the others are unexplained. Clone size and the V and J calls come from that table; the DNA yielded D and trimming. The sample contains under 200,000 clones, approximately 86% of them found a single time. The ten largest clones capture 2% to 2.5% of the sample. The TCR was taken from a woman under 30 in good health and CMV-seronegative. The material sequenced was PBMCs.

The CDR3 here reads CASSLARDRGNYEQYF. The DNA sequence follows: TGTGCCAGCAGCTTAGCTAGAGACAGGGGGAACTACGAGCAGTACTTC. The chain was built from TRBV7-2 and TRBJ2-7; TRBD1 lines up with 9 middle nucleotides. For CDR1 and CDR2, the germline V gene lists SGHTA and FQGNSA. Spanning cysteine to phenylalanine, the CDR3 consists of 16 amino acids. Just the 48-base CDR3 DNA is kept, in frame starting at base 1. V is cut back by 0 bases and J by 3 bases, with 6 bases in the junction unmatched.